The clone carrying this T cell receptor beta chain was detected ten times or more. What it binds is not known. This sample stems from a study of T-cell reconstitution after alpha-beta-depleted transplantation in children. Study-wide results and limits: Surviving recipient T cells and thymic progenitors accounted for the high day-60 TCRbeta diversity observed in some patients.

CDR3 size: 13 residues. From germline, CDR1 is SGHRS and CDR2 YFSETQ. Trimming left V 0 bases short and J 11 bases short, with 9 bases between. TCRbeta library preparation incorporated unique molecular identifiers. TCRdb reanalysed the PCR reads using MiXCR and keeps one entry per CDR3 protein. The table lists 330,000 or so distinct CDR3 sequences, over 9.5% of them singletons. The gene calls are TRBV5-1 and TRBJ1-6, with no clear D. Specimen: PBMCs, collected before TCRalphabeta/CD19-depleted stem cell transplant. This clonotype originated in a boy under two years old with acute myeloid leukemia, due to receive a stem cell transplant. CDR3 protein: CASSLDPGPPLHF. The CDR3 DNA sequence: TGCGCCAGCAGCTTGGATCCGGGCCCACCCCTCCACTTT.